This T cell receptor beta chain emerged from a study of cytomegalovirus exposure and HLA in healthy donors. Primers for the PCR totalled 60 Vbeta and 13 Jbeta. The repertoire was sequenced with immunoSEQ multiplex PCR; TCRdb's copy has only in-frame clones and lacks some. The data show fewer than 150,000 clones, about 82% seen once. Deletions cut 6 bases from V and 3 bases from J, with 4 bases between. CDR1 ENHRY and CDR2 SYGVKD come from the germline V gene. The CDR3 runs 11 residues. The V call is TRBV10-3, the J call TRBJ2-3; the D is unclear. The sequenced sample was PBMCs. This TCR was sampled from a man aged 25-45 years in good health. The CDR3 DNA sequence: TGTGCCATCAGGAGGACAGATACGCAGTATTTT. This codes for CAIRRTDTQYF.